One sample yielded the 18 T cell receptor beta chains listed below, sequenced in a study of blood T cell repertoires in COVID-19. The method was immunoSEQ multiplex PCR; TCRdb's version includes in-frame clones alone and lacks a portion of them. The table lists around 500,000 clones, 80% to 90% of them singletons. Sample: peripheral blood. The source is a human donor in a cohort sampled during active COVID-19.

The rearrangement links TRBV9 to TRBJ1-3; D is undetermined. V was shortened by 0 bases and J by 0 bases, with 10 bases between the two germline ends. The CDR3 covers 16 residues. Per the germline V gene, CDR1 is SGDLS and CDR2 is YYNGEE. CDR3 region: CASSVGNSYSGNTIYF. The CDR3 nucleotides read TGTGCCAGCAGCGTAGGAAACAGCTACTCTGGAAACACCATATATTTT.

This chain uses TRBV4-2 with TRBJ1-5; 7 bases agree with TRBD1. The V gene end was trimmed by 4 bases and the J gene end by 4 bases; junction bases not matched to a gene: 7. The germline CDR1 and CDR2 sequences are LGHNA and YNFKEQ. The CDR3 totals 15 residues. CDR3 sequence: CASSPRDSTNQPQHF. CDR3 in DNA: TGTGCCAGCAGCCCCCGGGACAGCACAAATCAGCCCCAGCATTTT.

The V and J genes are TRBV6-5 and TRBJ2-1, with 10 bases matching TRBD2. Germline V gene data show CDR1 as MNHEY and CDR2 as SVGAGI. The CDR3 runs to 12 residues. This CDR3 reads CAAGGTYNEQFF. In DNA form, the CDR3 reads TGTGCAGCGGGGGGGACCTACAATGAGCAGTTCTTC.

This rearrangement joins TRBV3-1 (or the pseudogene TRBV3-2) to TRBJ2-1; 8 positions match TRBD1. The CDR3 length is 14 residues. J lost 8 bases, V lost 4 bases, and 7 bases had no gene match. Germline V gives CDR1 LGHDT, CDR2 YNNKEL (reference sequence). CDR3 bases: TGTGCCAGCAGCCGGACAGGGACGGTCCATGAGCAGTTCTTC. Protein sequence: CASSRTGTVHEQFF.

V gene TRBV2 combines with J gene TRBJ2-5; 10 positions agree with TRBD2. Trimming at V came to 5 bases and at J to 5 bases, leaving 8 bases not matched to a gene. CDR1 is SNHLY, CDR2 FYNNEI, per germline. This CDR3 contains 15 residues. The CDR3 DNA reads TGTGCCAGCAGTCCTCTAGCGGGAGTAGGGGAGACCCAGTACTTC. It codes for CASSPLAGVGETQYF.

The V gene is TRBV20-1, the J gene TRBJ2-1; the D gene is possibly TRBD1 (5 bases). CDR1 and CDR2 from the germline V gene are DFQATT and SNEGSKA (reference sequence). The CDR3 has 11 amino acids. The ends were cut back, 3 bases at V and 9 bases at J, with 9 bases in the middle. This CDR3 is CSASRQGEQFF. In DNA form, the CDR3 reads TGCAGTGCTAGTCGCCAGGGTGAGCAGTTCTTC.

This rearrangement joins TRBV5-1 to TRBJ1-1; a weak D match, TRBD1 (6 bases). Germline CDR1 is SGHRS and CDR2 is YFSETQ. The CDR3 is 15 residues long. V shed 2 bases and J shed 5 bases, with 16 bases lying between them. CDR3 protein: CASSFRIQGGTEAFF. CDR3 coding DNA: TGCGCCAGCAGCTTCCGGATACAGGGAGGGACTGAAGCTTTCTTT. Full variable domain (outside the CDR3, taken from reference TRBV5-1 and TRBJ1-1): KAGVTQTPRYLIKTRGQQVTLSCSPISGHRSVSWYQQTPGQGLQFLFEYFSETQRNKGNFPGRFSGRQFSNSRSEMNVSTLELGDSALYLCASSFRIQGGTEAFFGQGTRLTVV.

The chain carries TRBV3-1 (or the pseudogene TRBV3-2) and TRBJ2-3; a weak D match, TRBD2 (5 bases). Trimming shortened V by 4 bases and J by 1 base, and 6 bases separated the two germline ends. Looked up from germline, CDR1 is LGHDT and CDR2 is YNNKEL (reference sequence). The CDR3 loop spans 13 amino acids. CDR3 loop: CASSRAGTDTQYF. DNA of the CDR3: TGTGCCAGCAGCCGAGCGGGCACAGATACGCAGTATTTT.

This chain connects TRBV5-6 to TRBJ1-2, with 7 bases matching TRBD1. Germline V gene lookup returns CDR1 SGHDT and CDR2 YYEEEE. The CDR3 has 15 amino acids. Unmatched junction bases numbered 7, after V lost 3 bases and J lost 2 bases. In nucleotides, the CDR3 is TGTGCCAGCAGCTGGGCGGGACAGCTAAACTATGGCTACACCTTC. It is translated as CASSWAGQLNYGYTF.

V and J are TRBV11-3 and TRBJ2-1; 10 bases are a match to TRBD1. The CDR3 is 15 amino acids. The J segment lost 9 bases and the V segment lost 5 bases, leaving 10 bases of the junction unmatched. Germline V gene sequence: CDR1 SGHNT, CDR2 YENEEA. CDR3: CASSAWDRGRGEQFF. CDR3 in DNA: TGTGCCAGCAGCGCCTGGGACAGGGGACGAGGTGAGCAGTTCTTC.

J is TRBJ2-7 and V is TRBV5-1, with 7 bases identical to TRBD1. Per germline, CDR1 SGHRS and CDR2 YFSETQ. With 9 bases clipped from V and 3 bases from J, the junction kept 9 bases outside the gene matches. CDR3 length equals 13 residues. CDR3 residues: CATRSDRFYEQYF. The CDR3 DNA reads TGCGCCACCCGCTCGGACAGGTTCTACGAGCAGTACTTC.

The rearrangement uses TRBV9 and TRBJ2-7; TRBD1 aligns across 8 bases. The CDR3 contains 15 residues. J was trimmed by 1 base and V by 0 bases; bases with no gene match: 3. Germline lookup yields CDR1 SGDLS and CDR2 YYNGEE. In DNA, the CDR3 is TGTGCCAGCAGCGTAGAAGGGACAGGTTCCTACGAGCAGTACTTC. Translated, it gives CASSVEGTGSYEQYF.

The chain recombines TRBV3-1 (or the pseudogene TRBV3-2) with TRBJ2-1; D is unresolved. Germline CDR1 reads LGHDT; CDR2 reads YNNKEL (reference sequence). The V end was cut by 2 bases, the J end by 3 bases, with 8 bases between. This CDR3 spans 14 amino acids. CDR3 amino acids: CASSQLGFYNEQFF. The DNA for the CDR3 is TGTGCCAGCAGCCAATTGGGCTTCTACAATGAGCAGTTCTTC.

The chain combines TRBV14 with TRBJ2-1, with 13 bases identical to TRBD2. Looked up from germline, CDR1 is SGHDN and CDR2 is FVKESK. Trimming took 3 bases from V and 11 from J; bases not matched to a gene: 13. This CDR3 has 17 amino acids. The CDR3 protein is CASSHLRGGLAGNQQFF. The CDR3 coding sequence is TGTGCCAGCAGCCACCTCAGGGGGGGACTAGCGGGAAATCAGCAGTTCTTC.

This clone was seen a single time. The chain employs TRBV6-5 and TRBJ1-1; D ambiguous. The CDR3 sequence is 15 residues long. Germline assignment: CDR1 MNHEY and CDR2 SVGAGI. Trimming left V 4 bases short and J 4 bases short, with 16 bases between. The CDR3 DNA follows: TGTGCCAGCAGTTCTGGCTCTGACTTATCCACTGAAGCTTTCTTT. Amino acids: CASSSGSDLSTEAFF.

This clone was seen only once. The chain carries TRBV7-9 and TRBJ2-3; D unclear. The ends were cut back, 3 bases at V and 5 bases at J, with 15 bases in the middle. The V gene's germline CDR1 is SEHNR and CDR2 FQNEAQ (reference sequence). The CDR3 extends over 15 amino acids. The CDR3 DNA follows: TGTGCCAGCAGCTTCCAAAGAGGTCAGAAAGATACGCAGTATTTT. It encodes CASSFQRGQKDTQYF.

The V call is TRBV27, the J call TRBJ2-7; 7 bases are shared with TRBD1. V shed 7 bases and J 3 bases; nucleotides not matched to a gene: 15. This CDR3 comprises 16 residues. Germline V CDR1 and CDR2: MNHEY, SMNVEV (reference sequence). This chain's CDR3 is CASNPYGPQGSYEQYF. Here the CDR3 DNA reads TGTGCCAGCAATCCTTATGGACCACAGGGGAGCTACGAGCAGTACTTC.

CDR3 DNA sequence: TGTGCCAGCGGACTAACCGCCGGGCGGAACTATTACGGGGAGCTGTTTTTT. This sequence encodes CASGLTAGRNYYGELFF. The genes are TRBV7-9 and TRBJ2-2; D is possibly TRBD2 (6 bases). CDR1 and CDR2 from the germline V gene are SEHNR and FQNEAQ (reference sequence). Trimming pared 8 bases from V and 7 bases from J, leaving 26 bases between. CDR3 length: 17 amino acids.